The 19 T cell receptor beta chains listed next were all sequenced from one sample in a study of T cell repertoires in cytomegalovirus infection. Each CDR3 protein gets one entry after TCRdb re-called the reads with MiXCR. The table includes around 360,000 distinct CDR3 sequences, nearly 35% detected once. Antigen specificity for these receptors is unknown. Here the sequenced sample was cultured PBMCs, taken from culture after CMV antigen stimulation. The receptors come from a human donor in good health (CMV status not recorded). Some clones in this sample may be carry-over from other donors' samples.

This clonotype was counted between two and nine times. The rearrangement uses TRBV7-2 and TRBJ2-3, with TRBD2 as a possible D gene (5 bases). The germline CDR1 and CDR2 sequences are SGHTA and FQGNSA. There are 15 residues in the CDR3. V was cut by 5 bases and J by 0 bases, with 12 bases left in between. The CDR3 protein is CASSPLRTSTDTQYF. CDR3 coding DNA: TGTGCCAGCAGCCCCTTGCGGACTAGCACAGATACGCAGTATTTT.

This clonotype was counted many times. The chain joins TRBV7-2 to TRBJ1-1; D not resolved. Between the trimmed V and J ends, which lost 5 bases and 11 bases, there was a span of 12 bases. Germline CDR1 and CDR2: SGHTA and FQGNSA. CDR3 size: 11 residues. The CDR3 nucleotides are TGTGCCAGCAGCCCCACGATGGGTGCTTTCTTT. This sequence encodes CASSPTMGAFF.

This clonotype was detected ten times or more. The rearrangement links TRBV7-2 to TRBJ2-5; D gene uncertain. Per germline, CDR1 SGHTA and CDR2 FQGNSA. This CDR3 comprises 15 residues. V was shortened by 10 bases and J by 5 bases, with 23 bases between the two germline ends. This chain's CDR3 is CANLPSSRGVETQYF. The CDR3 DNA reads TGTGCCAACCTCCCAAGTTCGCGAGGTGTGGAGACCCAGTACTTC.

J is TRBJ1-4 and V is TRBV4-1; perhaps TRBD1 as D (5 bases). The CDR3 extends over 19 amino acids. Germline V gene sequence: CDR1 MGHRA, CDR2 YSYEKL. Trimming removed 1 base from V and 3 bases from J, with 21 bases in between. This CDR3 is CASSQVWRQRKIPNEKLFF. CDR3 in DNA: TGCGCCAGCAGCCAAGTGTGGAGACAGAGGAAAATCCCTAATGAAAAACTGTTTTTT.

This chain connects TRBV5-4 to TRBJ1-2; D remains ambiguous. CDR3 size: 12 residues. V was shortened by 1 base and J by 6 bases, with 7 bases between the two germline ends. The germline V gene encodes CDR1 SGHNT and CDR2 YYREEE (reference sequence). CDR3: CASSLYGDGYTF. In DNA form, the CDR3 reads TGTGCCAGCAGCTTGTATGGGGATGGCTACACCTTC.

This clonotype was seen a few times. V gene TRBV11-2 combines with J gene TRBJ2-7; 9 bases are a match to TRBD1. The J segment lost 6 bases and the V segment lost 3 bases, leaving 3 bases of the junction unmatched. Germline V lookup: CDR1 SGHAT, CDR2 FQNNGV. This CDR3 spans 13 amino acids. The CDR3 protein is CASSFQTGGEQYV. The CDR3 coding sequence is TGTGCCAGCAGCTTCCAGACAGGGGGCGAGCAGTACGTC.

The genes are TRBV19 and TRBJ1-3; no clear D gene. Trimming pared 11 bases from V and 0 bases from J, leaving 14 bases between. The CDR3 has 14 residues. Looked up from germline, CDR1 is LNHDA and CDR2 is SQIVND (reference sequence). CDR3 residues: CASTPFYSGNTIYF. Here the CDR3 DNA reads TGTGCCTCTACCCCCTTTTACTCTGGAAACACCATATATTTT.

Only a few counts were recorded for this clonotype. As DNA, the CDR3 is TGTGCCAGCAGACAGGGGATTCAGCCCCAGCATTTT. Translating gives CASRQGIQPQHF. The chain carries TRBV6-1 and TRBJ1-5; 7 bases line up with TRBD1. Germline CDR1 MNHNS, CDR2 SASEGT. Unmatched junction bases numbered 2, after V lost 6 bases and J lost 6 bases. This CDR3 has 12 amino acids.

This clonotype has only a few counts. The rearrangement links TRBV7-2 to TRBJ2-3; D is ambiguous. V was trimmed by 0 bases and J by 6 bases, leaving 4 bases between them. The CDR3 spans 12 residues. The V gene's germline CDR1 is SGHTA and CDR2 FQGNSA. Written as DNA, the CDR3 is TGTGCCAGCAGCTTAGCTGTCGATACGCAGTATTTT. Translation gives CASSLAVDTQYF.

The rearrangement joins TRBV4-3 to TRBJ2-7; 8 nucleotides line up with TRBD1. J was trimmed by 4 bases and V by 0 bases; bases with no gene match: 5. The CDR3 covers 15 residues. The germline V gene encodes CDR1 LGHNA and CDR2 YSLEER. CDR3 DNA: TGCGCCAGCAGCCAAGATCGGCGACAGGGGTACGAGCAGTACTTC. Its protein is CASSQDRRQGYEQYF.

This clonotype has a handful of counts. V usage is TRBV6-1 and J usage is TRBJ2-7; 13 positions match TRBD2. The CDR3 loop spans 14 amino acids. CDR1 is MNHNS, CDR2 SASEGT, per germline. V trimming: 8 bases; J trimming: 5 bases; junction bases outside the gene matches: 6. CDR3 sequence: CASELAGGRHEQYV. The DNA for the CDR3 is TGTGCCAGCGAACTAGCGGGAGGGCGTCACGAGCAGTACGTC.

This clonotype was observed a few times. This chain connects TRBV7-6 to TRBJ1-1; TRBD1 agrees at 11 bases. The V segment lost 4 bases and the J segment 10 bases; nucleotides outside the gene matches: 8. Germline lookup yields CDR1 SGHVS and CDR2 FNYEAQ. The CDR3 spans 14 residues. The CDR3 nucleotides are TGTGCCAGCAGCTCCCCTGGACAGGGGGCGCGAGCTTTCTTT. Translated, it gives CASSSPGQGARAFF.

This chain connects TRBV5-5 to TRBJ2-1; D is ambiguous. CDR3 length: 14 residues. Germline-derived CDR1 and CDR2 are SGHKS and YYEKEE (reference sequence). V was shortened by 2 bases and J by 5 bases, with 11 bases between the two germline ends. The CDR3 sequence: CASSFTGLNNEQFF. The DNA of the CDR3 is TGTGCCAGCAGCTTTACTGGGCTCAACAATGAGCAGTTCTTC.

CDR3 loop: CASSQGASGTDTQYF. The CDR3 DNA follows: TGCGCCAGCAGCCAAGGGGCTAGCGGCACAGATACGCAGTATTTT. This chain links TRBV4-3 with TRBJ2-3; a possible D gene is TRBD2 (6 bases). CDR1 and CDR2 from the germline V gene are LGHNA and YSLEER. V lost 1 base and J lost 1, with 9 bases in between. This CDR3 region has 15 residues.

The rearrangement joins TRBV7-8 to TRBJ2-1, with 8 bases matching TRBD2. The CDR3 totals 20 residues. The germline gives CDR1 SGHVS, CDR2 FQNEAQ. Germline trimming cut 4 bases from V and 4 bases from J; bases unmatched to any gene: 21. CDR3 region: CASSSSAERATRGGYNEQFF. The CDR3 DNA is TGTGCCAGCAGCTCCTCCGCGGAGCGGGCCACTCGGGGGGGGTACAATGAGCAGTTCTTC.

V and J are TRBV6-5 and TRBJ2-2, with TRBD2 identical over 15 bases. The junction had 10 bases not matched to a gene; V was cut back by 8 bases and J by 6 bases. CDR3 length: 17 residues. The germline V gene has CDR1 MNHEY and CDR2 SVGAGI. CDR3 in DNA: TGTGCCAGCCGCGGACTAGCGGGAGGGAGTAGGGCCGGGGAGCTGTTTTTT. Translated, it gives CASRGLAGGSRAGELFF.

This rearrangement joins TRBV29-1 to TRBJ2-3, with D possibly being TRBD2 (7 bases). CDR3 length equals 13 residues. Trimming took 6 bases from V and 4 from J, leaving 14 bases between them. Looked up from germline, CDR1 is SQVTM and CDR2 is ANQGSEA. CDR3 sequence reads: CSVGREGADTQYF. The CDR3 nucleotides read TGCAGCGTCGGAAGGGAGGGGGCAGATACGCAGTATTTT.

V is TRBV11-2 and J is TRBJ2-1, with D maybe TRBD2 (6 bases). V was clipped by 1 base and J by 4 bases, with 11 bases between them. Germline CDR1 is SGHAT and CDR2 is FQNNGV. The CDR3 contains 15 residues. CDR3 protein: CASSLGAGPYNEQFF. The DNA of the CDR3 is TGTGCCAGCAGCTTAGGAGCGGGCCCTTACAATGAGCAGTTCTTC.

This clonotype was found a few times. This rearrangement joins TRBV7-8 to TRBJ2-2; D remains unclear. The CDR3 totals 16 residues. Germline V gene lookup returns CDR1 SGHVS and CDR2 FQNEAQ. Deletions cut 1 base from V and 2 bases from J, with 11 bases between. CDR3 residues: CASSLGRLLNTGELFF. Here the CDR3 DNA reads TGTGCCAGCAGCTTAGGAAGACTTCTCAACACCGGGGAGCTGTTTTTT.